These 30 T cell receptor beta chains were sequenced from one sample in a study of cytotoxic CD8 clonotypes in ibrutinib-treated CLL. Here immunoSEQ multiplex PCR was the method, and the copy in TCRdb shows in-frame clones only, minus some. The table includes 110,000 to 150,000 clones, approximately 80% detected once. Material: PBMCs, obtained after 12 months of ibrutinib treatment. Every receptor here comes from a human donor with chronic lymphocytic leukemia.

The chain uses TRBV19 and TRBJ1-2; the D gene is possibly TRBD1 (6 bases). CDR1 is LNHDA and CDR2 is SQIVND in the germline V gene (reference sequence). This CDR3 has 14 amino acids. The V end was cut by 5 bases, the J end by 0 bases, with 10 bases between. CDR3 DNA: TGTGCCAGTAGTCCTAGGACAGCTAACTATGGCTACACCTTC. It codes for CASSPRTANYGYTF. Using reference TRBV19 and TRBJ1-2 for the parts outside the CDR3, the full variable domain is DGGITQSPKYLFRKEGQNVTLSCEQNLNHDAMYWYRQDPGQGLRLIYYSQIVNDFQKGDIAEGYSVSREKKESFPLTVTSAQKNPTAFYLCASSPRTANYGYTFGSGTRLTVV.

The rearrangement uses TRBV28 and TRBJ2-5, with 9 bases aligning to TRBD2. The germline V gene encodes CDR1 MDHEN and CDR2 SYDVKM. Germline trimming cut 5 bases from V and 0 bases from J; bases unmatched to any gene: 10. CDR3 size: 17 residues. The CDR3 nucleotides are TGTGCCAGCAGTGTCACCCGGACTAGCGTTAACCAAGAGACCCAGTACTTC. Protein product: CASSVTRTSVNQETQYF.

The chain uses TRBV7-6 and TRBJ2-1; D is unclear. Germline V gives CDR1 SGHVS, CDR2 FNYEAQ. V dropped 5 bases and J dropped 3 bases, with 14 bases sitting between them. CDR3 length: 15 amino acids. CDR3 DNA sequence: TGTGCCAGCAGCCTATCTCAGGCCCTCTACAATGAGCAGTTCTTC. It specifies CASSLSQALYNEQFF.

The V and J genes are TRBV7-9 and TRBJ1-1; a possible D gene is TRBD1 (6 bases). Germline-derived CDR1 and CDR2 are SEHNR and FQNEAQ (reference sequence). The CDR3 contains 14 residues. Trimming took off 5 bases at V and 0 bases at J, with 10 bases between the two ends. The CDR3 region is CASSQGTLNTEAFF. CDR3 in DNA: TGTGCCAGCAGCCAGGGGACGTTGAACACTGAAGCTTTCTTT.

V gene TRBV7-6 combines with J gene TRBJ2-3; 8 bases line up with TRBD2. Germline V CDR1 and CDR2: SGHVS, FNYEAQ. The junction had 6 bases not matched to a gene; V was cut back by 6 bases and J by 4 bases. The CDR3 sequence is 14 residues long. This CDR3 is CASSYSGGADTQYF. CDR3 bases: TGTGCCAGCAGTTACAGCGGGGGTGCAGATACGCAGTATTTT.

V is TRBV28 and J is TRBJ2-7, with no clear D. The CDR3 is 11 residues long. The germline CDR1 and CDR2 sequences are MDHEN and SYDVKM. The V end lost 8 bases, the J end lost 0 bases, and 5 bases lay between the germline ends. As DNA, the CDR3 is TGTGCCAGCGTCAGCTCCTACGAGCAGTACTTC. Protein: CASVSSYEQYF. Full variable domain (outside the CDR3, taken from reference TRBV28 and TRBJ2-7): DVKVTQSSRYLVKRTGEKVFLECVQDMDHENMFWYRQDPGLGLRLIYFSYDVKMKEKGDIPEGYSVSREKKERFSLILESASTNQTSMYLCASVSSYEQYFGPGTRLTVT.

The rearrangement links TRBV28 to TRBJ2-2; a weak D match, TRBD1 (5 bases). The germline V gene encodes CDR1 MDHEN and CDR2 SYDVKM. The V end was cut by 8 bases, the J end by 8 bases, with 18 bases between. CDR3 length equals 14 residues. The CDR3 region is CASRGQIGGGELFF. The CDR3 nucleotides read TGTGCCAGCCGCGGACAAATTGGCGGTGGGGAGCTGTTTTTT.

This clone was picked up a small number of times. The rearrangement uses TRBV27 and TRBJ2-7; no firm D call. V lost 3 bases, J lost 3 bases, and 9 bases lay in between. Germline CDR1 reads MNHEY; CDR2 reads SMNVEV (reference sequence). This CDR3 contains 13 residues. The CDR3 region is CASSLMVNYEQYF. The CDR3 region has the DNA TGTGCCAGCAGTTTGATGGTTAACTACGAGCAGTACTTC.

V gene TRBV19 combines with J gene TRBJ1-2; 9 positions agree with TRBD1. The V and J ends lost 3 bases and 4 bases, in that order; junction bases with no gene match: 12. In germline, CDR1 is LNHDA, CDR2 SQIVND (reference sequence). The CDR3 consists of 17 residues. CDR3 loop: CASSIPVRTGAAYGYTF. CDR3 nucleotide sequence: TGTGCCAGTAGTATCCCGGTGAGGACAGGGGCAGCCTATGGCTACACCTTC.

As regards this clone: The same CDR3 also results from other DNA sequences found in this sample. The chain joins TRBV27 to TRBJ2-7; the D is unclear. CDR1 is MNHEY and CDR2 is SMNVEV in the germline V gene (reference sequence). The CDR3 length is 14 residues. Trimming stripped 2 bases from V and 0 bases from J, with 8 bases between. CDR3 coding DNA: TGTGCCAGCAGTTTAGGCGGTAGCTCCTACGAGCAGTACTTC. The encoded protein is CASSLGGSSYEQYF.

This sequence joins TRBV7-9 and TRBJ1-6, with unresolved D. The germline CDR1 and CDR2 sequences are SEHNR and FQNEAQ (reference sequence). The CDR3 spans 12 residues. The V gene lost 2 bases and the J gene lost 6 bases, with 2 bases spanning the gap. The CDR3 coding sequence is TGTGCCAGCAGCTTACCTAATTCACCCCTCCACTTT. Translation: CASSLPNSPLHF.

This chain connects TRBV28 to TRBJ2-7; unclear D gene. CDR1 is MDHEN, CDR2 SYDVKM, per germline. V shed 7 bases and J shed 6 bases, with 19 bases lying between them. The CDR3 is made up of 14 amino acids. The CDR3 region has the DNA TGTGCCAGCACCGCCGCAACCCCCTTTAGCGAGCAGTACTTC. Amino acids: CASTAATPFSEQYF.

The J gene is TRBJ2-7, the V gene TRBV23-1, with no clear D. TRBV23-1 qualifies as an ORF whose function is uncertain. V lost 10 bases to trimming and J lost 3 bases, with 10 bases between them. This CDR3 is built from 11 residues. CDR3 sequence (DNA): TGCGCCACCTCAAGGAGCTACGAGCAGTACTTC. Its translation: CATSRSYEQYF.

The chain has TRBV7-8 and TRBJ2-7; possible D gene TRBD1, 6 bases. This CDR3 contains 15 residues. Germline values: CDR1 SGHVS, CDR2 FQNEAQ. Trimming shortened V by 1 base and J by 0 bases, and 10 bases separated the two germline ends. In nucleotides, the CDR3 is TGTGCCAGCAGCTTAGTCCGGGACAACTCCTACGAGCAGTACTTC. This gives the protein CASSLVRDNSYEQYF.

J is TRBJ2-3 and V is TRBV5-1; D perhaps matches TRBD1 (6 bases). Deletions cut 4 bases from V and 2 bases from J, with 14 bases between. This CDR3 region has 15 residues. CDR1 is SGHRS, CDR2 YFSETQ, per germline. Here the CDR3 reads CASSPGQITTDTQYF. The CDR3 nucleotides are TGCGCCAGCAGCCCAGGACAGATCACCACAGATACGCAGTATTTT.

The chain links TRBV19 to TRBJ2-7, with 9 bases lining up with TRBD2. The length of the CDR3 is 15 residues. V was clipped by 6 bases and J by 4 bases; unmatched bases: 10. Germline V gene lookup returns CDR1 LNHDA and CDR2 SQIVND (reference sequence). The CDR3 DNA reads as TGTGCCAGTAGGGGACTGGCGGGAGGGGTTTACGAGCAGTACTTC. Translation gives CASRGLAGGVYEQYF.

The chain recombines TRBV6-5 with TRBJ2-7; 8 bases map to TRBD1. The CDR3 has 11 amino acids. Germline V lookup: CDR1 MNHEY, CDR2 SVGAGI. V shed 11 bases, J shed 4 bases, and the junction held 4 bases outside the gene matches. In DNA, the CDR3 is TGTGCCGTGGACAGGGATTACGAGCAGTACTTC. Residues: CAVDRDYEQYF.

CDR3 nucleotide sequence: TGTGCCAGCAGCCAAGATAGGGGACGCGAGCAGTACTTC. Protein sequence: CASSQDRGREQYF. This chain uses TRBV4-2 with TRBJ2-7, with D possibly being TRBD1 or TRBD2 (5 bases each). Per germline, CDR1 LGHNA and CDR2 YNFKEQ. This CDR3 spans 13 amino acids. The V and J ends lost 0 bases and 6 bases respectively, with 9 bases between them.

The chain combines TRBV7-8 with TRBJ2-7; tentatively, D is TRBD2 (6 bases). This CDR3 is built from 17 residues. From germline, CDR1 is SGHVS and CDR2 FQNEAQ. V lost 2 bases and J 3 bases, leaving 20 bases between the germline ends. This CDR3 is CASSLYLGGTGGYEQYF. DNA for the CDR3: TGTGCCAGCAGCTTATATCTTGGAGGGACCGGAGGCTACGAGCAGTACTTC.

The chain has TRBV10-2 and TRBJ1-3; TRBD1 aligns across 9 bases. Trimming at V came to 6 bases and at J to 0 bases, leaving 0 bases not matched to a gene. CDR1 is WSHSY, CDR2 SAAADI, per germline. CDR3 length equals 14 residues. The CDR3 DNA follows: TGCGCCAGCAGGGACAGGGGCTCTGGAAACACCATATATTTT. Residues: CASRDRGSGNTIYF.

The chain is built from TRBV11-3 and TRBJ1-6; D unclear. Trimming took 5 bases from V and 0 from J, leaving 14 bases between them. The CDR3 has 17 amino acids. Germline V gene lookup returns CDR1 SGHNT and CDR2 YENEEA. CDR3 in DNA: TGTGCCAGCAGCCCACTGAACAGTAGCTCCTATAATTCACCCCTCCACTTT. Translation: CASSPLNSSSYNSPLHF.

This chain joins TRBV11-2 and TRBJ2-7, with 11 bases aligning to TRBD2. Per germline, CDR1 SGHAT and CDR2 FQNNGV. This CDR3 contains 17 residues. V was clipped by 1 base and J by 4 bases; unmatched bases: 9. For the CDR3, the DNA is TGTGCCAGCAGCTTAGTTCTTAGCGGGGGGGTTCGGTACGAGCAGTACTTC. Protein: CASSLVLSGGVRYEQYF.

V gene TRBV7-2 combines with J gene TRBJ2-7; TRBD2 matches at 8 bases. The CDR3 runs to 14 residues. The germline V gene has CDR1 SGHTA and CDR2 FQGNSA. The V gene end was trimmed by 5 bases and the J gene end by 2 bases; junction bases not matched to a gene: 5. The CDR3 here is CASSHSGGTYEQYF. CDR3 sequence (DNA): TGTGCCAGCAGCCATTCGGGGGGGACCTACGAGCAGTACTTC.

This sequence joins TRBV10-3 and TRBJ2-7; 10 bases fit TRBD1. The CDR3 spans 14 residues. Germline V gives CDR1 ENHRY, CDR2 SYGVKD. V gave up 3 bases and J gave up 4 bases; unmatched junction bases: 3. This CDR3 reads CAISDDRGRYEQYF. CDR3 bases: TGTGCCATCAGTGATGACAGGGGGCGGTACGAGCAGTACTTC.

The V and J genes are TRBV10-3 and TRBJ2-7; possible D gene TRBD2, 8 bases. This CDR3 is 17 amino acids long. Germline V lookup: CDR1 ENHRY, CDR2 SYGVKD. V lost 6 bases and J 0 bases, leaving 21 bases between the germline ends. DNA for the CDR3: TGTGCCATCAGCTTTCACCAGGGGGGGACTAGCTCCTACGAGCAGTACTTC. This gives the protein CAISFHQGGTSSYEQYF.

The rearrangement joins TRBV6-1 to TRBJ2-3; D uncertain. The CDR3 covers 15 residues. CDR1 is MNHNS, CDR2 SASEGT, per germline. The germline V and J ends were trimmed by 3 bases and 0 bases, with 10 bases remaining between them. CDR3 in amino acids: CASSEHGASTDTQYF. As DNA, the CDR3 is TGTGCCAGCAGTGAGCACGGAGCTAGCACAGATACGCAGTATTTT.

This chain links TRBV5-1 with TRBJ2-6; tentatively, D is TRBD1 (5 bases). CDR1 and CDR2 from the germline V gene are SGHRS and YFSETQ. This CDR3 is 18 amino acids long. Trimming removed 4 bases from V and 4 bases from J, with 21 bases in between. CDR3 in DNA: TGCGCCAGCAGCATGACAGTCGGCCTCGTGGGAGGGGCCAACGTCCTGACTTTC. It encodes CASSMTVGLVGGANVLTF.

This clone qualifies as medium-sized. This CDR3 is CASSARTLNTEAFF. DNA of the CDR3: TGCGCCAGCAGCGCAAGAACTTTGAACACTGAAGCTTTCTTT. This chain links TRBV5-1 with TRBJ1-1, with no clear D. The CDR3 length is 14 residues. Trimming took 4 bases from V and 0 from J, leaving 10 bases between them. Germline assignment: CDR1 SGHRS and CDR2 YFSETQ.

Here the CDR3 DNA reads TGTGCCAGCAGCTTAGGTGGTTTCCTAGCGGGAGATACGCAGTATTTT. Amino acid sequence: CASSLGGFLAGDTQYF. The rearrangement links TRBV7-9 to TRBJ2-3; 8 bases are a match to TRBD2. The germline gives CDR1 SEHNR, CDR2 FQNEAQ (reference sequence). The CDR3 runs to 16 residues. Trimming cost V 1 base and J 5 bases; bases outside gene matches: 8.

There are many counts of this clone. The gene calls are TRBV7-3 and TRBJ2-5; the D gene is possibly TRBD2 (6 bases). Germline lookup yields CDR1 SGHTA and CDR2 FQGTGA. With 1 base removed from V and 1 base from J, the gap between germline ends came to 10 bases. This CDR3 region has 15 residues. The CDR3 loop is CASSLSGVPQETQYF. The CDR3 nucleotides are TGTGCCAGCAGCTTAAGCGGGGTTCCCCAAGAGACCCAGTACTTC.